These 21 T cell receptor beta chains originate from one sample sequenced in a study of blood T cell repertoires in COVID-19. Sequencing was performed with immunoSEQ multiplex PCR; in TCRdb, only in-frame clones are kept and a portion is missing. The data hold about 140,000 clones, with 79% observed a single time. Sequences were obtained from peripheral blood. These receptors all stem from a man aged 60 to 75 with acute or convalescent COVID-19.

This chain uses TRBV3-1 (or the pseudogene TRBV3-2) with TRBJ2-3, with 12 bases fitting TRBD2. Per the germline V gene, CDR1 is LGHDT and CDR2 is YNNKEL (reference sequence). This CDR3 comprises 16 residues. J was trimmed by 2 bases and V by 4 bases; bases with no gene match: 4. The CDR3 sequence: CASSLLAGGYTDTQYF. CDR3 coding DNA: TGTGCCAGCAGCCTACTAGCGGGGGGTTACACAGATACGCAGTATTTT.

The V call is TRBV28, the J call TRBJ2-5, with 8 bases fitting TRBD2. Germline lookup yields CDR1 MDHEN and CDR2 SYDVKM. V dropped 7 bases and J dropped 3; count of bases not matched to a gene: 10. The CDR3 consists of 15 residues. The CDR3 reads CASTHRSAGEETQYF. The CDR3 nucleotides read TGTGCCAGCACCCACCGGTCAGCGGGAGAAGAGACCCAGTACTTC.

The rearrangement uses TRBV5-8 and TRBJ2-1, with D perhaps matching TRBD1 (5 bases). Trimming removed 5 bases from V and 7 bases from J, with 10 bases in between. The germline CDR1 and CDR2 sequences are SGHTS and YDEGEE. This CDR3 has 12 residues. The CDR3 loop reads CASRRRGNEQFF. The CDR3 nucleotides are TGTGCCAGCAGGCGTAGGGGAAATGAGCAGTTCTTC.

This clone was seen once. The genes are TRBV24-1 and TRBJ1-2; tentative D call: TRBD1 (5 bases). CDR1 is KGHDR, CDR2 SFDVKD, per germline. The V gene lost 3 bases and the J gene lost 4 bases, with 11 bases spanning the gap. The CDR3 length is 14 residues. The CDR3 DNA reads TGTGCCACCAGTGATACACAGGTTGGCTATGGCTACACCTTC. Its protein product is CATSDTQVGYGYTF.

This clone was seen more than once but under ten times. The chain uses TRBV6-5 and TRBJ1-2; 9 bases agree with TRBD1. This CDR3 contains 15 residues. V gave up 7 bases and J gave up 2 bases; unmatched junction bases: 8. Germline V gene data show CDR1 as MNHEY and CDR2 as SVGAGI. The CDR3 DNA is TGTGCCAGCATATCCCGACAGGGGGGAAACTATGGCTACACCTTC. It codes for CASISRQGGNYGYTF.

The chain carries TRBV5-1 and TRBJ1-5, with TRBD1 identical over 7 bases. CDR1 is SGHRS, CDR2 YFSETQ, per germline. The CDR3 loop spans 15 amino acids. J was trimmed by 3 bases and V by 0 bases; bases with no gene match: 3. The CDR3 is CASSLGTGVNQPQHF. CDR3 sequence (DNA): TGCGCCAGCAGCTTGGGTACAGGGGTCAATCAGCCCCAGCATTTT.

Only one count was recorded for this clone. V usage is TRBV5-5 and J usage is TRBJ2-7; 9 bases are shared with TRBD1. CDR1 and CDR2 (germline): SGHKS, YYEKEE (reference sequence). With V trimmed by 3 bases and J by 6 bases, 10 bases remained unmatched. This CDR3 contains 15 residues. The chain's CDR3 is CASSWAGQGLGEQYF. DNA of the CDR3: TGTGCCAGCAGCTGGGCGGGACAGGGTCTTGGCGAGCAGTACTTC.

CDR3 sequence (DNA): TGTGCCAGCAGCTTGCAGGGACTTGGCGAAGGCTACACCTTC. Translating gives CASSLQGLGEGYTF. The chain uses TRBV7-8 and TRBJ1-2, with a possible D match to TRBD1 (5 bases). This CDR3 comprises 14 residues. Germline CDR1 is SGHVS and CDR2 is FQNEAQ. V lost 3 bases and J 8 bases, leaving 16 bases between the germline ends.

This clone was detected a few times. CDR3 bases: TGTGCCAGCAGCTTGGTAGGGGACACTGAAGCTTTCTTT. Protein product: CASSLVGDTEAFF. The chain uses TRBV5-5 and TRBJ1-1; D possibly corresponds to TRBD1 (5 bases). The germline V gene has CDR1 SGHKS and CDR2 YYEKEE (reference sequence). Trimming stripped 0 bases from V and 3 bases from J, with 6 bases between. The CDR3 is made up of 13 amino acids. Filled out from reference TRBV5-5 and TRBJ1-1, the complete variable domain reads DAGVTQSPTHLIKTRGQQVTLRCSPISGHKSVSWYQQVLGQGPQFIFQYYEKEERGRGNFPDRFSARQFPNYSSELNVNALLLGDSALYLCASSLVGDTEAFFGQGTRLTVV.

This clone has just a few counts. The rearrangement joins TRBV5-5 to TRBJ1-6, with D possibly matching TRBD1 (5 bases). The CDR3 length is 15 residues. CDR1 SGHKS and CDR2 YYEKEE come from the germline V gene (reference sequence). The germline V and J ends were trimmed by 3 bases and 5 bases, with 12 bases remaining between them. For the CDR3, the DNA is TGTGCCAGCAGCTCCGGGCAGGGAAATAATTCACCCCTCCACTTT. Translation gives CASSSGQGNNSPLHF.

The chain links TRBV4-2 to TRBJ1-1; no clear D gene. Germline-derived CDR1 and CDR2 are LGHNA and YNFKEQ. The CDR3 totals 15 residues. Trimming removed 0 bases at V and 0 bases at J, with 8 bases between. The CDR3 sequence: CASSQEIGVNTEAFF. The CDR3 DNA reads TGTGCCAGCAGCCAAGAAATCGGAGTGAACACTGAAGCTTTCTTT.

This clone came up once. The chain joins TRBV27 to TRBJ1-1; TRBD1 matches at 8 bases. The CDR3 runs 14 residues. Germline values: CDR1 MNHEY, CDR2 SMNVEV (reference sequence). Trimming cost V 6 bases and J 2 bases; bases outside gene matches: 5. CDR3 nucleotides: TGTGCCAGCAGCACAGGGGGGGTTAACACTGAAGCTTTCTTT. Protein sequence: CASSTGGVNTEAFF.

The V call is TRBV2, the J call TRBJ2-1; tentative D call: TRBD1 (5 bases). The CDR3 consists of 13 residues. V was cut by 6 bases and J by 7 bases, with 13 bases left in between. Germline V lookup: CDR1 SNHLY, CDR2 FYNNEI. This CDR3 reads CASRETDTNEQFF. The CDR3, as DNA: TGTGCCAGCAGGGAGACGGACACGAATGAGCAGTTCTTC. Full variable domain (outside the CDR3, taken from reference TRBV2 and TRBJ2-1): EPEVTQTPSHQVTQMGQEVILRCVPISNHLYFYWYRQILGQKVEFLVSFYNNEISEKSEIFDDQFSVERPDGSNFTLKIRSTKLEDSAMYFCASRETDTNEQFFGPGTRLTVL.

The chain uses TRBV28 and TRBJ1-6; D is possibly TRBD1 (5 bases). V shed 5 bases and J shed 15 bases, with 20 bases lying between them. The germline V gene encodes CDR1 MDHEN and CDR2 SYDVKM. This CDR3 region has 14 residues. The chain's CDR3 is CASSPADTRNVLHF. DNA for the CDR3: TGTGCCAGCAGTCCTGCGGACACTCGAAATGTCCTCCACTTT.

The chain carries TRBV4-3 and TRBJ1-1; D is possibly TRBD1 (6 bases). CDR1 LGHNA and CDR2 YSLEER come from the germline V gene. This CDR3 is 15 amino acids long. Trimming stripped 4 bases from V and 1 base from J, with 13 bases between. The CDR3 protein is CASSPGRGANTEAFF. The CDR3 DNA reads as TGCGCCAGCAGCCCCGGCCGGGGGGCGAACACTGAAGCTTTCTTT.

The chain employs TRBV28 and TRBJ2-1, with 14 bases aligning to TRBD2. The CDR3 is made up of 14 amino acids. CDR1 MDHEN and CDR2 SYDVKM come from the germline V gene. Losses at the gene ends were 6 bases for V and 13 bases for J; bases not matched to a gene: 8. CDR3: CASSAPGLAGEQFF. In DNA form, the CDR3 reads TGTGCCAGCAGCGCCCCGGGACTAGCGGGAGAACAGTTCTTC.

The rearrangement joins TRBV7-2 to TRBJ2-3; D is perhaps TRBD2 (5 bases). Trimming shortened V by 4 bases and J by 1 base, and 12 bases separated the two germline ends. Germline V lookup: CDR1 SGHTA, CDR2 FQGNSA. The CDR3 consists of 15 residues. CDR3 amino acids: CASSWRTGGTDTQYF. DNA for the CDR3: TGTGCCAGCAGCTGGAGGACGGGCGGCACAGATACGCAGTATTTT. Full variable domain (remainder filled in from reference TRBV7-2 and TRBJ2-3): GAGVSQSPSNKVTEKGKDVELRCDPISGHTALYWYRQSLGQGLEFLIYFQGNSAPDKSGLPSDRFSAERTGGSVSTLTIQRTQQEDSAVYLCASSWRTGGTDTQYFGPGTRLTVL.

The V gene is TRBV19, the J gene TRBJ1-6; D is unclear. CDR3 length: 15 residues. With 1 base removed from V and 5 bases from J, the gap between germline ends came to 9 bases. Germline loops: CDR1 LNHDA, CDR2 SQIVND (reference sequence). Here the CDR3 reads CASSIVATDNSPLHF. DNA for the CDR3: TGTGCCAGTAGTATAGTGGCCACCGATAATTCACCCCTCCACTTT.

This chain joins TRBV1 and TRBJ2-1; TRBD2, the table's D call, lacks a check against the DNA. TRBV1 is deemed a pseudogene. The CDR3 extends over 15 amino acids. Here the CDR3 reads CTSTPGLAEYNEQFF. The CDR3 DNA sequence: TGCACCAGCACCCCAGGGCTAGCGGAGTACAATGAGCAGTTCTTC.

This chain connects TRBV18 to TRBJ1-1; 12 bases align to TRBD1. Unmatched junction bases numbered 9, after V lost 9 bases and J lost 7 bases. This CDR3 is built from 14 residues. The germline V gene has CDR1 KGHSH and CDR2 LQKENI. The CDR3 bases are TGTGCCAGTTCCCGGGACAGGGGGCAGGGTGAAGCTTTCTTT. As protein: CASSRDRGQGEAFF.

This sequence joins TRBV6-5 and TRBJ2-2, with a possible D match to TRBD2 (6 bases). This CDR3 spans 13 amino acids. The ends were cut back, 6 bases at V and 6 bases at J, with 11 bases in the middle. Germline CDR1 is MNHEY and CDR2 is SVGAGI. CDR3 sequence reads: CASRVTSSGELFF. The CDR3 DNA sequence: TGTGCCAGCAGGGTGACTAGTTCCGGGGAGCTGTTTTTT.